Each of the 23 T cell receptor beta chains below was sequenced from the same sample in a study of T cell changes during pregnancy in multiple sclerosis. Profiling relied on immunoSEQ multiplex PCR, and the TCRdb table lists in-frame clones only, not all of them. The repertoire holds fewer than 60,000 clones, with roughly 95% as singletons. Source: CD4+ T cells from peripheral blood mononuclear cells, taken in the third trimester of pregnancy. These receptors were obtained from a female donor with multiple sclerosis, enrolled in a pregnancy study.

This chain uses TRBV5-6 with TRBJ2-7, with D uncertain. The CDR3 spans 11 residues. Germline CDR1 SGHDT, CDR2 YYEEEE. Deletions cut 4 bases from V and 3 bases from J, with 5 bases between. The CDR3: CASSQNYEQYF. The CDR3 coding sequence is TGTGCCAGCAGCCAAAACTACGAGCAGTACTTC.

V and J are TRBV6-8 and TRBJ1-5, with D tentatively TRBD1 (5 bases). Looked up from germline, CDR1 is MNHGY and CDR2 is SAAAGT. The CDR3 loop spans 19 amino acids. Trimming shortened V by 2 bases and J by 2 bases, and 22 bases separated the two germline ends. CDR3 nucleotide sequence: TGTGCCAGCAGTTACCCGGAAGGGGCCCAGATAGGTGGCAATCAGCCCCAGCATTTT. The encoded protein is CASSYPEGAQIGGNQPQHF.

This CDR3 is CASSYSGAGIGELFF. CDR3 nucleotides: TGTGCCAGCAGTTACTCGGGGGCAGGGATCGGGGAGCTGTTTTTT. V gene TRBV6-5 combines with J gene TRBJ2-2, with D maybe TRBD1 (6 bases). There are 15 residues in the CDR3. V gave up 0 bases and J gave up 7 bases, with 12 bases separating them. Per germline, CDR1 MNHEY and CDR2 SVGAGI.

The CDR3 DNA sequence: TGTGCCAGCAGTGCGACAGGGAACAATTCACCCCTCCACTTT. This codes for CASSATGNNSPLHF. This chain connects TRBV2 to TRBJ1-6; 7 positions agree with TRBD1. Germline V gene sequence: CDR1 SNHLY, CDR2 FYNNEI. V gave up 4 bases and J gave up 7 bases; unmatched junction bases: 4. The CDR3 is made up of 14 amino acids.

The chain couples TRBV19 to TRBJ2-3; 9 bases agree with TRBD1. The CDR3 extends over 14 amino acids. The germline gives CDR1 LNHDA, CDR2 SQIVND (reference sequence). After removal of 8 bases from V and 2 bases from J, the junction contained 5 bases not matched to a gene. The CDR3 sequence: CASRTGEVTDTQYF. CDR3 nucleotides: TGTGCCAGTCGGACAGGGGAGGTCACAGATACGCAGTATTTT. Combining the CDR3 with reference TRBV19 and TRBJ2-3 gives the whole variable domain DGGITQSPKYLFRKEGQNVTLSCEQNLNHDAMYWYRQDPGQGLRLIYYSQIVNDFQKGDIAEGYSVSREKKESFPLTVTSAQKNPTAFYLCASRTGEVTDTQYFGPGTRLTVL.

The rearrangement joins TRBV7-2 to TRBJ1-1; tentatively, D is TRBD1 (6 bases). The CDR3 has 14 residues. From germline, CDR1 is SGHTA and CDR2 FQGNSA. V shed 5 bases and J shed 1 base, with 11 bases lying between them. DNA of the CDR3: TGTGCCAGCAGCAGGGACATAGCGAACACTGAAGCTTTCTTT. Protein sequence: CASSRDIANTEAFF.

The CDR3 sequence is CASRLGTGNYGYTF. The CDR3 nucleotides are TGTGCCAGCAGGCTGGGGACAGGGAACTATGGCTACACCTTC. The chain uses TRBV7-8 and TRBJ1-2; 9 bases match TRBD1. This CDR3 contains 14 residues. Trimming removed 6 bases from V and 2 bases from J; junction bases left unmatched: 4. The germline gives CDR1 SGHVS, CDR2 FQNEAQ.

V is TRBV5-5 and J is TRBJ1-6; 8 bases match TRBD1. V dropped 0 bases and J dropped 2; count of bases not matched to a gene: 1. Germline V CDR1 and CDR2: SGHKS, YYEKEE (reference sequence). The CDR3 has 16 amino acids. CDR3 coding DNA: TGTGCCAGCAGCTTGGACAGGGGGGCCTATAATTCACCCCTCCACTTT. Amino acids: CASSLDRGAYNSPLHF.

The V gene is TRBV19, the J gene TRBJ1-5; TRBD1 is a possible D gene (6 bases). This CDR3 contains 15 residues. The V gene lost 5 bases and the J gene lost 0 bases, with 11 bases spanning the gap. CDR1 and CDR2 from the germline V gene are LNHDA and SQIVND (reference sequence). The CDR3 DNA reads TGTGCCAGTAGTCCCAGGGGTTATAGCAATCAGCCCCAGCATTTT. It yields the protein CASSPRGYSNQPQHF.

The count of this clone is one. V gene TRBV10-3 combines with J gene TRBJ1-2, with D possibly matching TRBD1 (6 bases). This CDR3 is 12 amino acids long. V was shortened by 5 bases and J by 6 bases, with 10 bases between the two germline ends. CDR1 is ENHRY and CDR2 is SYGVKD in the germline V gene. The CDR3 protein is CAISPAGDGYTF. The CDR3 nucleotides read TGTGCCATCAGTCCCGCAGGGGATGGCTACACCTTC.

The chain carries TRBV14 and TRBJ2-2, with 8 bases lining up with TRBD1. The CDR3 covers 15 residues. With V trimmed by 6 bases and J by 2 bases, 5 bases remained unmatched. Germline-derived CDR1 and CDR2 are SGHDN and FVKESK. This CDR3 is CASRAGTGNTGELFF. Here the CDR3 DNA reads TGTGCCAGCAGAGCCGGGACAGGAAACACCGGGGAGCTGTTTTTT.

V is TRBV6-6 and J is TRBJ2-4; D is possibly TRBD1 (6 bases). V lost 3 bases and J lost 15, with 15 bases in between. The CDR3 has 12 residues. In germline, CDR1 is MNHNY, CDR2 SVGAGI (reference sequence). CDR3 residues: CASSYTGWEPYF. In DNA, the CDR3 is TGTGCCAGCAGTTATACAGGGTGGGAACCGTACTTC.

The chain combines TRBV6-5 with TRBJ2-7; TRBD2 aligns across 10 bases. CDR3 length: 15 amino acids. V lost 6 bases to trimming and J lost 2 bases; unmatched junction nucleotides: 7. The germline gives CDR1 MNHEY, CDR2 SVGAGI. CDR3 amino acids: CASSQLAGSTYEQYF. Written as DNA, the CDR3 is TGTGCCAGCAGCCAACTAGCGGGGAGCACCTACGAGCAGTACTTC.

A single count supports this clone. As DNA, the CDR3 is TGTGCCTGGAGTCGTGACTTCTCTGGAAACACCATATATTTT. Translated: CAWSRDFSGNTIYF. The chain joins TRBV30 to TRBJ1-3; D is ambiguous. Trimming removed 2 bases at V and 0 bases at J, with 8 bases between. CDR3 length: 14 residues. The germline V gene has CDR1 GTSNPN and CDR2 SVGIG (reference sequence).

The chain joins TRBV7-2 to TRBJ1-6; D call uncertain. Germline loops: CDR1 SGHTA, CDR2 FQGNSA. This CDR3 has 15 residues. Trimming cost V 2 bases and J 11 bases, with 16 bases left between them. The CDR3 sequence is CASSLRGRVKAPLHF. The CDR3 nucleotides are TGTGCCAGCAGCTTACGGGGTAGGGTAAAAGCACCCCTCCACTTT. Supplemented by reference TRBV7-2 and TRBJ1-6, the full variable domain reads GAGVSQSPSNKVTEKGKDVELRCDPISGHTALYWYRQSLGQGLEFLIYFQGNSAPDKSGLPSDRFSAERTGGSVSTLTIQRTQQEDSAVYLCASSLRGRVKAPLHFGNGTRLTVT.

The V call is TRBV5-6, the J call TRBJ2-1; 11 nucleotides match TRBD2. Trimming cost V 2 bases and J 6 bases; bases outside gene matches: 4. Germline lookup yields CDR1 SGHDT and CDR2 YYEEEE. The CDR3 has 15 amino acids. DNA for the CDR3: TGTGCCAGCAGCTTTATCCTAGCGGGAGGCAATGAGCAGTTCTTC. Protein product: CASSFILAGGNEQFF.

The V and J genes are TRBV4-1 and TRBJ1-2, with D tentatively TRBD1 (6 bases). The CDR3 spans 15 residues. CDR1 is MGHRA and CDR2 is YSYEKL in the germline V gene. V lost 0 bases and J lost 3, with 11 bases in between. DNA of the CDR3: TGCGCCAGCAGCCAAGATTGGGACACCTACTATGGCTACACCTTC. Its protein product is CASSQDWDTYYGYTF.

J is TRBJ2-1 and V is TRBV4-1; the D gene is possibly TRBD2 (6 bases). V was trimmed by 2 bases and J by 1 base, leaving 12 bases between them. Germline loops: CDR1 MGHRA, CDR2 YSYEKL. The CDR3 runs to 16 residues. CDR3 sequence: CASSQLGLASYNEQFF. The CDR3 DNA reads as TGCGCCAGCAGCCAACTGGGGCTAGCGTCCTACAATGAGCAGTTCTTC.

This chain joins TRBV7-2 and TRBJ2-7; 12 nucleotides align to TRBD2. Germline loops: CDR1 SGHTA, CDR2 FQGNSA. The V segment lost 5 bases and the J segment 5 bases; nucleotides outside the gene matches: 13. The CDR3 is made up of 17 amino acids. CDR3 sequence (DNA): TGTGCCAGCAGCGTTGGGACTAGCGGGCGCAGGGCAAACGAGCAGTACTTC. This translates into CASSVGTSGRRANEQYF.

V and J are TRBV10-3 and TRBJ1-6, with 10 bases fitting TRBD1. Germline assignment: CDR1 ENHRY and CDR2 SYGVKD. V lost 7 bases, J lost 7 bases, and 4 bases stayed unmatched. This CDR3 is built from 14 residues. CDR3 coding DNA: TGTGCCATCAAGGACAGGGGGTTAAATTCACCCCTCCACTTT. It encodes CAIKDRGLNSPLHF.

The chain joins TRBV19 to TRBJ2-4; no firm D call. Germline CDR1 reads LNHDA; CDR2 reads SQIVND (reference sequence). The CDR3 runs to 16 residues. The V and J ends lost 2 bases and 2 bases respectively, with 13 bases between them. The CDR3 sequence: CASSIQTTLPKNIQYF. The CDR3 DNA sequence: TGTGCCAGTAGTATACAGACCACACTACCCAAAAACATTCAGTACTTC. The whole variable domain, remainder taken from reference TRBV19 and TRBJ2-4, is DGGITQSPKYLFRKEGQNVTLSCEQNLNHDAMYWYRQDPGQGLRLIYYSQIVNDFQKGDIAEGYSVSREKKESFPLTVTSAQKNPTAFYLCASSIQTTLPKNIQYFGAGTRLSVL.

The genes are TRBV7-8 and TRBJ2-7; TRBD2 matches 11 bases. The CDR3 covers 16 residues. V was pared by 5 bases and J by 4 bases, with 10 bases of the junction left unmatched. CDR1 is SGHVS and CDR2 is FQNEAQ in the germline V gene. In DNA form, the CDR3 reads TGTGCCAGCAGCCCGACTAGCGGGGCTGCCGTTTACGAGCAGTACTTC. This sequence encodes CASSPTSGAAVYEQYF.

The V call is TRBV2, the J call TRBJ2-7; 9 bases are shared with TRBD1. The V and J ends lost 8 bases and 5 bases, in that order; junction bases with no gene match: 10. This CDR3 comprises 14 residues. Per germline, CDR1 SNHLY and CDR2 FYNNEI. The CDR3 DNA follows: TGTGCCAGCCAGAATAAACAGGGGGCCCACGAGCAGTACTTC. Translating gives CASQNKQGAHEQYF.